The entry that follows covers one T cell receptor beta chain sequence. Antigen unknown. Per sorted-subset replicate PCR, input was around 200 ng DNA, representing about 30,000 T cell genomes. TCRdb's copy holds only in-frame clones and misses some; the assay was immunoSEQ multiplex PCR. The sample contains over a million clones, roughly 74% of which appear only once. The entry originates in a study of shared clonotypes between healthy human individuals. Turning to the study itself: Three plates were used per donor for CD4 naive, three for CD4 memory, two for CD8 naive and one for CD8 memory.

Study results and limitations: Only blood was sampled; tissue repertoires likely differ. Limited genetic and exposure-history diversity came from having few donors.

Germline loops: CDR1 SGHRS, CDR2 YFSETQ. The CDR3 is 15 amino acids. J lost 0 bases, V lost 1 base, and 3 bases had no gene match. The rearrangement links TRBV5-1 to TRBJ2-7, with 8 positions matching TRBD2. Sequencing used memory CD4+ T cells from PBMCs. Regarding subset: CD45RA-negative fraction. The origin of this receptor is a man between 18 and 35 years old in good health. Some clones in this sample may be carry-over from other donors' samples. In nucleotides, the CDR3 is TGCGCCAGCAGCTTGCAGCGGGAGAGCTCCTACGAGCAGTACTTC. This codes for CASSLQRESSYEQYF.